The source of this T cell receptor (beta chain) is a study of CD8+ T cells in alopecia areata. Study-wide points: In scalp and blood during tofacitinib, many expanded lesional clones persisted. Affected scalp, especially in alopecia totalis/universalis, had a higher clonality than normal scalp did.

RNA was extracted and reverse transcribed into cDNA as the sequencing template. Using immunoSEQ multiplex PCR, the repertoire was profiled, and TCRdb retains in-frame clones only, with some absent. The data show around 160,000 clones, 55% to 75% seen once. As concerns this clone: Its antigen remains unknown.

Treatment: oral pan-JAK inhibitor, 5-10 mg twice daily. Germline CDR1 reads MGHDK; CDR2 reads SYGVNS. The CDR3 contains 16 residues. V gave up 6 bases and J gave up 1 base, with 16 bases separating them. This rearrangement joins TRBV25-1 to TRBJ2-4; no clear D gene. The sequenced sample was CD4+ T cells sorted from blood, obtained at week 24, from a patient treated with tofacitinib. The sequence came from a human donor with alopecia areata. CDR3 sequence (DNA): TGTGCCAGCAGCCCACCCCGGGTGGGTGCCAAAAACATTCAGTACTTC. Translating gives CASSPPRVGAKNIQYF. Full variable domain (rest looked up from reference TRBV25-1 and TRBJ2-4): EADIYQTPRYLVIGTGKKITLECSQTMGHDKMYWYQQDPGMELHLIHYSYGVNSTEKGDLSSESTVSRIRTEHFPLTLESARPSHTSQYLCASSPPRVGAKNIQYFGAGTRLSVL.